The 18 T cell receptor beta chains listed next were all sequenced from one sample in a study of blood T cell repertoires in COVID-19. The table came from immunoSEQ multiplex PCR; TCRdb's copy has only in-frame clones and leaves some out. The sample includes about 290,000 clones, 89% of them seen just once. Sequencing was carried out using peripheral blood. Receptor source: a woman in her 30s with COVID-19, enrolled during active disease.

The J gene is TRBJ1-2, the V gene TRBV6-5, with TRBD1 matching over 8 bases. The CDR3 has 12 amino acids. The trim removed 5 bases at V and 7 bases at J, leaving 3 bases unmatched. The germline CDR1 and CDR2 sequences are MNHEY and SVGAGI. CDR3 sequence reads: CASSPDRGGYTF. CDR3 DNA sequence: TGTGCCAGCAGTCCCGACAGGGGTGGCTACACCTTC.

This sequence joins TRBV3-1 (or the pseudogene TRBV3-2) and TRBJ2-3, with 9 bases identical to TRBD1. This CDR3 region has 15 residues. V lost 7 bases, J lost 2 bases, and 7 bases stayed unmatched. The germline V gene has CDR1 LGHDT and CDR2 YNNKEL (reference sequence). The CDR3: CASKGDRASTDTQYF. The CDR3 DNA reads TGTGCCAGCAAAGGGGACAGGGCCTCCACAGATACGCAGTATTTT.

The chain joins TRBV27 to TRBJ2-7, with 10 bases matching TRBD1. Germline values: CDR1 MNHEY, CDR2 SMNVEV (reference sequence). V gave up 5 bases and J gave up 5 bases; unmatched junction bases: 12. The CDR3 consists of 16 residues. The CDR3 DNA reads as TGTGCCAGCAGTCCCTACCGGGACAGGGGTTTAGACGAGCAGTACTTC. Translated: CASSPYRDRGLDEQYF.

The gene calls are TRBV6-2 or TRBV6-3 and TRBJ2-5, with no clear D. V lost 4 bases to trimming and J lost 5 bases, with 8 bases between them. CDR3 size: 12 residues. Germline V gene data show CDR1 as MNHEY and CDR2 as SVGEGT. The DNA for the CDR3 is TGTGCCAGCAGTTTAAGAGGCGAGACCCAGTACTTC. Encoded protein: CASSLRGETQYF.

This clone has more than one count but fewer than ten. V is TRBV7-9 and J is TRBJ2-4; D not certain. This CDR3 comprises 11 residues. Germline-derived CDR1 and CDR2 are SEHNR and FQNEAQ (reference sequence). The V gene lost 5 bases and the J gene lost 8 bases, with 7 bases spanning the gap. The CDR3 loop reads CASSPGYIQYF. The CDR3 nucleotides read TGTGCCAGCAGCCCGGGTTACATTCAGTACTTC.

This chain links TRBV19 with TRBJ2-7; a possible D gene is TRBD1 (6 bases). This CDR3 is built from 15 residues. V was cut by 0 bases and J by 5 bases, with 14 bases left in between. Germline V gene lookup returns CDR1 LNHDA and CDR2 SQIVND (reference sequence). The CDR3 reads CASSIDLGQIDEQYF. For the CDR3, the DNA is TGTGCCAGTAGTATAGATCTAGGACAGATCGACGAGCAGTACTTC.

CDR3 bases: TGTGCCAGCAGCGTGGGACTAGCGGGGGACTTTGAGCAGTACTTC. Translated: CASSVGLAGDFEQYF. This chain links TRBV5-5 with TRBJ2-7, with TRBD2 matching over 14 bases. Germline V lookup: CDR1 SGHKS, CDR2 YYEKEE (reference sequence). There are 15 residues in the CDR3. Germline trimming cut 4 bases from V and 7 bases from J; bases unmatched to any gene: 7.

The rearrangement links TRBV24-1 to TRBJ2-1, with no clear D. The CDR3 is made up of 12 amino acids. Germline values: CDR1 KGHDR, CDR2 SFDVKD. V lost 4 bases, J lost 8 bases, and 8 bases lay in between. The CDR3 nucleotides are TGTGCCACCAGTGACCCCTATTATGAGCAGTTCTTC. Protein product: CATSDPYYEQFF.

The genes are TRBV27 and TRBJ2-5; D might be TRBD2 (6 bases). The germline gives CDR1 MNHEY, CDR2 SMNVEV (reference sequence). The CDR3 has 15 residues. V was cut by 8 bases and J by 5 bases, with 21 bases left in between. The CDR3 coding sequence is TGTGCCAGCGGTCCCCAGGAGGGCACAGGCGAGACCCAGTACTTC. It is translated as CASGPQEGTGETQYF.

There are a few counts of this clone. This rearrangement joins TRBV21-1 to TRBJ1-2; TRBD1 was called by the table and not checked on the DNA. TRBV21-1 is flagged as a pseudogene. The CDR3 covers 17 residues. The CDR3 loop reads CASSNWEGDRGNYGYTF. CDR3 bases: TGTGCCAGCAGCAATTGGGAAGGGGACAGGGGGAACTATGGCTACACCTTC.

The rearrangement joins TRBV6-6 to TRBJ1-1; possibly TRBD1 for D (6 bases). Germline CDR1 and CDR2: MNHNY and SVGAGI (reference sequence). The CDR3 runs 13 residues. V was trimmed by 6 bases and J by 6 bases, leaving 14 bases between them. CDR3 region: CASRAQGRAEAFF. Here the CDR3 DNA reads TGTGCCAGCAGGGCACAGGGAAGGGCTGAAGCTTTCTTT.

V and J are TRBV5-6 and TRBJ1-1, with D possibly matching TRBD1 (5 bases). The germline CDR1 and CDR2 sequences are SGHDT and YYEEEE. Trimming pared 4 bases from V and 6 bases from J, leaving 13 bases between. The CDR3 loop spans 13 amino acids. CDR3 nucleotide sequence: TGTGCCAGCAGCCTCGGGACTCCCGCTGAAGCTTTCTTT. It encodes CASSLGTPAEAFF.

The chain combines TRBV2 with TRBJ1-2, with 7 positions matching TRBD1. Germline assignment: CDR1 SNHLY and CDR2 FYNNEI. This CDR3 comprises 14 residues. The junction had 8 bases not matched to a gene; V was cut back by 6 bases and J by 4 bases. CDR3 sequence (DNA): TGTGCCAGCAGCCCAGGGACAGCCCTCTATGGCTACACCTTC. It specifies CASSPGTALYGYTF.

This rearrangement joins TRBV6-6 to TRBJ1-5; D not resolved. The germline V gene encodes CDR1 MNHNY and CDR2 SVGAGI (reference sequence). V was trimmed by 5 bases and J by 8 bases, leaving 13 bases between them. CDR3 length: 13 amino acids. CDR3 coding DNA: TGTGCCAGCAGTCCACCCACCGGTAAGCCCCAGCATTTT. This codes for CASSPPTGKPQHF.

CDR3 amino acids: CASSLGQGWGYGYTF. The CDR3 region has the DNA TGTGCCAGCAGCTTAGGACAGGGATGGGGCTATGGCTACACCTTC. The V call is TRBV5-5, the J call TRBJ1-2; 8 positions match TRBD1. Looked up from germline, CDR1 is SGHKS and CDR2 is YYEKEE (reference sequence). The CDR3 length is 15 residues. The junction had 7 bases not matched to a gene; V was cut back by 2 bases and J by 4 bases.

The chain couples TRBV3-1 (or the pseudogene TRBV3-2) to TRBJ2-3; 10 nucleotides line up with TRBD2. Germline CDR1 LGHDT, CDR2 YNNKEL (reference sequence). The trim removed 8 bases at V and 6 bases at J, leaving 11 bases unmatched. The CDR3 is 15 amino acids. The CDR3 nucleotides read TGTGCCAGCCGCTCTAGCGGGGGCGCGTTGGATACGCAGTATTTT. Translation: CASRSSGGALDTQYF.

The rearrangement links TRBV5-1 to TRBJ2-1, with TRBD2 matching over 9 bases. The CDR3 runs 17 residues. Trimming at V came to 2 bases and at J to 4 bases, leaving 10 bases not matched to a gene. Germline assignment: CDR1 SGHRS and CDR2 YFSETQ. The CDR3 here is CASSLIALAGLYNEQFF. CDR3 in DNA: TGCGCCAGCAGCTTAATAGCTCTAGCGGGGCTTTACAATGAGCAGTTCTTC.

The rearrangement joins TRBV5-4 to TRBJ2-1; 11 bases are a match to TRBD1. V trimming: 4 bases; J trimming: 6 bases; junction bases outside the gene matches: 3. Germline lookup yields CDR1 SGHNT and CDR2 YYREEE (reference sequence). CDR3 length equals 14 residues. The CDR3 sequence: CASSKDRGLNEQFF. In DNA form, the CDR3 reads TGTGCCAGCAGCAAGGACAGGGGGCTCAATGAGCAGTTCTTC.